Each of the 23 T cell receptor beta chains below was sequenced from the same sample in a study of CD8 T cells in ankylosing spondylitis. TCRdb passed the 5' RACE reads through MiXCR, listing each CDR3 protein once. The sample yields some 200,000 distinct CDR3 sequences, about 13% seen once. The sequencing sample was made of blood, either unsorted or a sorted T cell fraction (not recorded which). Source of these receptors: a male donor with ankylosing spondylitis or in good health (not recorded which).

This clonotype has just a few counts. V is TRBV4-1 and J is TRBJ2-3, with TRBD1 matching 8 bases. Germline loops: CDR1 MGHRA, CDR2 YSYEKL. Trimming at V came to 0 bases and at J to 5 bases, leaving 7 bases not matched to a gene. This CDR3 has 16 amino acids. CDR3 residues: CASSQDQGAHGDTQYF. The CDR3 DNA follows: TGCGCCAGCAGCCAAGATCAGGGGGCGCACGGAGATACGCAGTATTTT.

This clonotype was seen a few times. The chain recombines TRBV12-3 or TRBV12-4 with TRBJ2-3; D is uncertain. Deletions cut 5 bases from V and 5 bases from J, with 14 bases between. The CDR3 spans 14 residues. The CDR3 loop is CASSPNLRGDTQYF. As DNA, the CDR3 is TGTGCCAGCAGTCCTAACTTGAGAGGAGATACGCAGTATTTT.

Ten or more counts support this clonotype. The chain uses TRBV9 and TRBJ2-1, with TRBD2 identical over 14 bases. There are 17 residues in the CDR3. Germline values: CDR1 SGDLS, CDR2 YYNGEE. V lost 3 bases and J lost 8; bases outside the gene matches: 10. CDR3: CASSAGLAGDSKDEQFF. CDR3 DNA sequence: TGTGCCAGCAGCGCGGGACTAGCGGGGGACTCTAAGGATGAGCAGTTCTTC.

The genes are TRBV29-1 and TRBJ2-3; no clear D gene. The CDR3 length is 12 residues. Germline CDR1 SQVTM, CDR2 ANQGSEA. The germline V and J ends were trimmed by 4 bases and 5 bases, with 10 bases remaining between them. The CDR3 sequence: CSVGVRLDTQYF. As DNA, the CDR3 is TGCAGCGTTGGGGTTCGGCTAGATACGCAGTATTTT.

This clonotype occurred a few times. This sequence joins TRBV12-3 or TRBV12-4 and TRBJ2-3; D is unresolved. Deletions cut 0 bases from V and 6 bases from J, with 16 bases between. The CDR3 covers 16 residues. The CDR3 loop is CASSLAEGWGADTQYF. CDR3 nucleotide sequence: TGTGCCAGCAGTTTAGCCGAAGGGTGGGGTGCGGATACGCAGTATTTT.

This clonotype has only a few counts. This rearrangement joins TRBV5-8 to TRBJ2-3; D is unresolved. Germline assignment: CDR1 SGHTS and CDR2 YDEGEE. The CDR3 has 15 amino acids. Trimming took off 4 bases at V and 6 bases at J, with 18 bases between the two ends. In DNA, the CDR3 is TGTGCCAGCAGCCCCCGGGCCCCAATCGGGGATACGCAGTATTTT. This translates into CASSPRAPIGDTQYF.

The CDR3 DNA reads as TGCGCCAGCAGTCCTACTACCGGGACATTGAACACTGAAGCTTTCTTT. It codes for CASSPTTGTLNTEAFF. The J gene is TRBJ1-1, the V gene TRBV10-1, with D maybe TRBD1 (6 bases). V lost 5 bases, J lost 0 bases, and 16 bases lay in between. This CDR3 region has 16 residues. Per germline, CDR1 WNHNN and CDR2 SYGVQD (reference sequence).

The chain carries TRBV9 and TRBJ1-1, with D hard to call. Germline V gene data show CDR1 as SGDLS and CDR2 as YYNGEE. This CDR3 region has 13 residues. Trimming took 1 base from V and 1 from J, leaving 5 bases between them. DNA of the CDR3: TGTGCCAGCAGCGTAAATGAGAACACTGAAGCTTTCTTT. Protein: CASSVNENTEAFF.

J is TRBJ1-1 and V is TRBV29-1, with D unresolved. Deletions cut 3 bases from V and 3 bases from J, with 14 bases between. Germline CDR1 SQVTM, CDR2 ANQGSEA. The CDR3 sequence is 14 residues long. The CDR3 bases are TGCAGCGTTGACCCCCGACATTTGGACACTGAAGCTTTCTTT. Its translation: CSVDPRHLDTEAFF.

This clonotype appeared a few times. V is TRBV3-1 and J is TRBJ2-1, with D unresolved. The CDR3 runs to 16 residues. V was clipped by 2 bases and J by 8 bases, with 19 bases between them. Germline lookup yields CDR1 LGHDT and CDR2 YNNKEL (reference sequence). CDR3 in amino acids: CASSQQYPGSWDEQFF. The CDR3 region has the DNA TGTGCCAGCAGCCAACAGTACCCTGGTAGCTGGGATGAGCAGTTCTTC.

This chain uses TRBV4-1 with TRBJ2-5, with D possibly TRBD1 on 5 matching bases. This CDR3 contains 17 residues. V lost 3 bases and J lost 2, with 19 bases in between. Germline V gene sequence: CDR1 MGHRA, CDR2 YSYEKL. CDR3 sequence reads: CASSQMAWGALQETQYF. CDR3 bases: TGCGCCAGCAGCCAGATGGCCTGGGGCGCGCTGCAAGAGACCCAGTACTTC.

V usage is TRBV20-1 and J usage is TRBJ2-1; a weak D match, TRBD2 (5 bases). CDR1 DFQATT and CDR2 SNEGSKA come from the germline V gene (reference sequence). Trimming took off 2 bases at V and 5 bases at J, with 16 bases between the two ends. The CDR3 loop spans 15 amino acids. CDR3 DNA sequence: TGCAGTGCTAGAAGAACGGGGTTCGATAACAATGAGCAGTTCTTC. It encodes CSARRTGFDNNEQFF.

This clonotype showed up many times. The CDR3 protein is CASSPGSNQPQHF. DNA for the CDR3: TGTGCCAGCAGCCCAGGCTCCAATCAGCCCCAGCATTTT. The chain carries TRBV7-9 and TRBJ1-5; D is ambiguous. Germline assignment: CDR1 SEHNR and CDR2 FQNEAQ (reference sequence). The V and J ends lost 5 bases and 3 bases respectively, with 8 bases between them. The CDR3 has 13 amino acids.

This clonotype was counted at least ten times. CDR3 coding DNA: TGTGCCAGCAGCTTTGGCGGGGAGGCCTACGAGCAGTACTTC. Residues: CASSFGGEAYEQYF. The chain employs TRBV7-9 and TRBJ2-7; TRBD2 is a possible D gene (6 bases). Germline V gene lookup returns CDR1 SEHNR and CDR2 FQNEAQ (reference sequence). The V gene lost 3 bases and the J gene lost 2 bases, with 11 bases spanning the gap. The CDR3 covers 14 residues.

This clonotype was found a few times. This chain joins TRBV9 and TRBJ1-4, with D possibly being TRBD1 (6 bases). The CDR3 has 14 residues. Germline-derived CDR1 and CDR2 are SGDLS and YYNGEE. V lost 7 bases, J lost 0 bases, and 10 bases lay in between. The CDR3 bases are TGTGCCAGCCAGGGGCGCGCAACTAATGAAAAACTGTTTTTT. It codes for CASQGRATNEKLFF. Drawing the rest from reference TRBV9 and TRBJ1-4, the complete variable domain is DSGVTQTPKHLITATGQRVTLRCSPRSGDLSVYWYQQSLDQGLQFLIQYYNGEERAKGNILERFSAQQFPDLHSELNLSSLELGDSALYFCASQGRATNEKLFFGSGTQLSVL.

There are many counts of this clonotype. CDR3 nucleotide sequence: TGTGCCAGCAGCTTAGGCGTGACGGGAACCTACGAGCAGTACTTC. It specifies CASSLGVTGTYEQYF. The rearrangement links TRBV7-9 to TRBJ2-7, with D perhaps TRBD2 (5 bases). The CDR3 is 15 amino acids. The V gene's germline CDR1 is SEHNR and CDR2 FQNEAQ (reference sequence). Trimming removed 1 base at V and 2 bases at J, with 12 bases between.

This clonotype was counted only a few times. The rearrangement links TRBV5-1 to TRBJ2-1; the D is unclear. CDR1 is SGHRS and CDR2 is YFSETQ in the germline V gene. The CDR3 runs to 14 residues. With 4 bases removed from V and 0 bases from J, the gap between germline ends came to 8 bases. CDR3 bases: TGCGCCAGCAGCCCTCACCCCTCCTACAATGAGCAGTTCTTC. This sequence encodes CASSPHPSYNEQFF.

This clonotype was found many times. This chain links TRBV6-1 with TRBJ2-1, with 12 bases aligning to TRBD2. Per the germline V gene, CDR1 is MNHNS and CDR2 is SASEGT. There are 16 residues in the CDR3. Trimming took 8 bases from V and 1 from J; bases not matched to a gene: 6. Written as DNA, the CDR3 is TGTGCCAGCTCTCTAGCGGGAGGGGGGTCCTACAATGAGCAGTTCTTC. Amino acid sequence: CASSLAGGGSYNEQFF.

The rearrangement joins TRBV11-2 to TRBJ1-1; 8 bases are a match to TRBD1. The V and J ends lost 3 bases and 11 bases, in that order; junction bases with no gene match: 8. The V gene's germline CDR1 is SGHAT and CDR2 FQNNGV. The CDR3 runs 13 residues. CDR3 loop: CASSFGRGQSAFF. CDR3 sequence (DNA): TGTGCCAGCAGCTTCGGCAGGGGGCAGAGCGCTTTCTTT.

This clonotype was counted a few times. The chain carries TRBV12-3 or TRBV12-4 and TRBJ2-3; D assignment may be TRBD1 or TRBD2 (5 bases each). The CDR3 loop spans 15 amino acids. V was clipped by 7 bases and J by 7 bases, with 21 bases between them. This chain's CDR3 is CASKRRDGPYYTQYF. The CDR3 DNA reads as TGTGCCAGCAAACGCCGGGACGGCCCGTACTATACGCAGTATTTT.

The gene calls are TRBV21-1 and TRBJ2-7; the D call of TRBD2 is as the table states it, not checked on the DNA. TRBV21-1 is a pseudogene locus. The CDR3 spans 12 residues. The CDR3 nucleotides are TGTGCCAGCAGCAATTACAGTCCCGAGCAGTACTTC. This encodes CASSNYSPEQYF.

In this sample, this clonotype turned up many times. CDR3 sequence (DNA): TGTGCCAGCAGTTTAGGACTAGCGGAGCAGTACTTC. Protein: CASSLGLAEQYF. The chain employs TRBV12-3 or TRBV12-4 and TRBJ2-7; 8 positions agree with TRBD2. Germline trimming cut 1 base from V and 7 bases from J; bases unmatched to any gene: 0. The CDR3 has 12 amino acids.

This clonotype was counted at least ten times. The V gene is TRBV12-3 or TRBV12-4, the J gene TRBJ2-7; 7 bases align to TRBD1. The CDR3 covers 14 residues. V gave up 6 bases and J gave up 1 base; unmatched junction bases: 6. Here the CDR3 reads CASRPRDSSYEQYF. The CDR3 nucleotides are TGTGCCAGCAGGCCCCGGGACAGTTCCTACGAGCAGTACTTC.